A single sample is the source of the 21 T cell receptor beta chains below, sequenced in a study of cytomegalovirus exposure and HLA in healthy donors. TCRdb's table, derived via immunoSEQ multiplex PCR, lists solely in-frame clones and lacks some. Counted here are about 260,000 clones, 90% occurring once; the ten biggest clones make up around 3.1%. Input material: PBMCs. The receptors stem from a woman aged 30 to 39 in good health and CMV-seronegative.

This sequence joins TRBV25-1 and TRBJ2-2; D call uncertain. The CDR3 length is 15 residues. V was cut by 4 bases and J by 7 bases, with 16 bases left in between. Germline CDR1 MGHDK, CDR2 SYGVNS. CDR3 sequence reads: CASSVGGVSGGELFF. The CDR3 nucleotides are TGTGCCAGCAGTGTCGGCGGAGTCTCAGGCGGGGAGCTGTTTTTT.

The chain carries TRBV4-1 and TRBJ1-4; D uncertain. The CDR3 runs 16 residues. The V and J ends lost 0 bases and 0 bases respectively, with 8 bases between them. Germline V gene sequence: CDR1 MGHRA, CDR2 YSYEKL. As DNA, the CDR3 is TGCGCCAGCAGCCAAGAATGGCAGCCAACTAATGAAAAACTGTTTTTT. It specifies CASSQEWQPTNEKLFF.

The rearrangement joins TRBV27 to TRBJ1-1, with TRBD1 matching over 10 bases. V shed 5 bases and J 4 bases; nucleotides not matched to a gene: 4. Germline CDR1 is MNHEY and CDR2 is SMNVEV (reference sequence). The CDR3 extends over 14 amino acids. In DNA form, the CDR3 reads TGTGCCAGCAGTAAGGACAGGGGGGGCACTGAAGCTTTCTTT. This sequence encodes CASSKDRGGTEAFF.

This clone has only one observation. This chain connects TRBV30 to TRBJ2-7; D is undetermined. Germline CDR1 reads GTSNPN; CDR2 reads SVGIG (reference sequence). The V and J ends lost 0 bases and 2 bases respectively, with 2 bases between them. This CDR3 contains 11 residues. CDR3 bases: TGTGCCTGGAGTGTACCCTACGAGCAGTACTTC. Its protein product is CAWSVPYEQYF. Full variable domain (remainder filled in from reference TRBV30 and TRBJ2-7): SQTIHQWPATLVQPVGSPLSLECTVEGTSNPNLYWYRQAAGRGLQLLFYSVGIGQISSEVPQNLSASRPQDRQFILSSKKLLLSDSGFYLCAWSVPYEQYFGPGTRLTVT.

J is TRBJ2-5 and V is TRBV2; the match to TRBD2 covers 9 bases. This CDR3 comprises 16 residues. Germline values: CDR1 SNHLY, CDR2 FYNNEI. The V gene end was trimmed by 6 bases and the J gene end by 1 base; junction bases not matched to a gene: 9. This CDR3 is CASRERLAASQETQYF. CDR3 DNA sequence: TGTGCCAGCAGGGAAAGACTAGCGGCCTCCCAAGAGACCCAGTACTTC.

This clone was observed a single time. The rearrangement links TRBV11-2 to TRBJ2-5; no reliable D call. V was shortened by 0 bases and J by 6 bases, with 5 bases between the two germline ends. The CDR3 loop spans 12 amino acids. Looked up from germline, CDR1 is SGHAT and CDR2 is FQNNGV. The chain's CDR3 is CASSLELQTQYF. In nucleotides, the CDR3 is TGTGCCAGCAGCTTAGAGTTACAGACCCAGTACTTC.

This chain joins TRBV5-1 and TRBJ2-7; a weak D match, TRBD2 (5 bases). CDR1 is SGHRS, CDR2 YFSETQ, per germline. Trimming cost V 0 bases and J 3 bases, with 22 bases left between them. The CDR3 runs 18 residues. CDR3 sequence (DNA): TGCGCCAGCAGCTTGGATGGGCCGGCGGGTCTACTAAACTACGAGCAGTACTTC. Translated, it gives CASSLDGPAGLLNYEQYF.

The rearrangement links TRBV11-3 to TRBJ2-1; 9 positions match TRBD2. With V trimmed by 0 bases and J by 1 base, 4 bases remained unmatched. This CDR3 is 17 amino acids long. The germline CDR1 and CDR2 sequences are SGHNT and YENEEA. For the CDR3, the DNA is TGTGCCAGCAGCTTAGATTTGAGCGGGAGGTCCTACAATGAGCAGTTCTTC. Encoded protein: CASSLDLSGRSYNEQFF.

The chain joins TRBV4-1 to TRBJ1-5; TRBD1 is a possible D gene (6 bases). CDR1 is MGHRA and CDR2 is YSYEKL in the germline V gene. This CDR3 comprises 15 residues. The V end was cut by 3 bases, the J end by 1 base, with 10 bases between. CDR3 loop: CASSQITGSNQPQHF. CDR3 DNA sequence: TGCGCCAGCAGCCAGATAACAGGGAGCAATCAGCCCCAGCATTTT.

The rearrangement joins TRBV7-6 to TRBJ2-3; D gene unclear. The CDR3 totals 13 residues. Germline V gene lookup returns CDR1 SGHVS and CDR2 FNYEAQ. Trimming removed 0 bases at V and 6 bases at J, with 7 bases between. The CDR3 sequence: CASSLAFADTQYF. In nucleotides, the CDR3 is TGTGCCAGCAGCTTAGCATTCGCGGATACGCAGTATTTT.

The chain carries TRBV7-2 and TRBJ2-5; D is unresolved. The length of the CDR3 is 15 residues. V was clipped by 1 base and J by 2 bases, with 11 bases between them. Germline CDR1 reads SGHTA; CDR2 reads FQGNSA. For the CDR3, the DNA is TGTGCCAGCAGCTTAGGCCAGTTGCGTCAAGAGACCCAGTACTTC. Its protein product is CASSLGQLRQETQYF.

The chain carries TRBV19 and TRBJ2-7; TRBD2 agrees at 9 bases. Germline CDR1 LNHDA, CDR2 SQIVND (reference sequence). The CDR3 has 15 residues. V was clipped by 3 bases and J by 5 bases; unmatched bases: 8. CDR3 bases: TGTGCCAGTAGTATCGTGTCTAGCGGGAACCACGAGCAGTACTTC. This sequence encodes CASSIVSSGNHEQYF.

Ten or more counts support this clone. The CDR3 loop is CARFLRVEDTQYF. In DNA, the CDR3 is TGTGCCAGATTTCTTCGGGTTGAAGATACGCAGTATTTT. This chain connects TRBV5-3 to TRBJ2-3; D is unresolved. Being an ORF, TRBV5-3 has a function that is uncertain. Trimming removed 7 bases at V and 5 bases at J, with 14 bases between. This CDR3 spans 13 amino acids.

The chain employs TRBV9 and TRBJ1-2; no reliable D call. Trimming left V 0 bases short and J 1 base short, with 7 bases between. Germline loops: CDR1 SGDLS, CDR2 YYNGEE. The CDR3 extends over 14 amino acids. The CDR3 region has the DNA TGTGCCAGCAGCGTAGACCAAAATAACTATGGCTACACCTTC. Its translation: CASSVDQNNYGYTF.

The chain joins TRBV7-6 to TRBJ2-1; TRBD2 agrees at 8 bases. This CDR3 comprises 17 residues. Germline V lookup: CDR1 SGHVS, CDR2 FNYEAQ. Trimming cost V 1 base and J 0 bases; bases outside gene matches: 5. The CDR3 is CASSLGLARSSYNEQFF. The CDR3 DNA follows: TGTGCCAGCAGCTTAGGACTAGCGAGGAGCTCCTACAATGAGCAGTTCTTC. The variable domain in full, with the rest retrieved from reference TRBV7-6 and TRBJ2-1, is GAGVSQSPRYKVTKRGQDVALRCDPISGHVSLYWYRQALGQGPEFLTYFNYEAQQDKSGLPNDRFSAERPEGSISTLTIQRTEQRDSAMYRCASSLGLARSSYNEQFFGPGTRLTVL.

The chain combines TRBV2 with TRBJ1-1; D not certain. This CDR3 has 15 residues. CDR1 and CDR2 (germline): SNHLY, FYNNEI. V was clipped by 8 bases and J by 5 bases, with 21 bases between them. DNA of the CDR3: TGTGCCAGCCGGTCCTATAGCGGGGAGTTAACTGAAGCTTTCTTT. Translating it yields CASRSYSGELTEAFF.

The chain joins TRBV15 to TRBJ2-7, with D possibly being TRBD1 or TRBD2 (5 bases each). Germline V gene sequence: CDR1 LNHNV, CDR2 YYDKDF (reference sequence). Trimming cost V 8 bases and J 5 bases, with 10 bases left between them. This CDR3 is built from 11 residues. The CDR3 DNA sequence: TGTGCCACCGGTTGGGGACACGAGCAGTACTTC. This codes for CATGWGHEQYF.

CDR3 protein: CASRSGLAGALHSYNEQFF. CDR3 nucleotide sequence: TGTGCCAGCAGATCGGGACTAGCGGGAGCTCTCCACTCCTACAATGAGCAGTTCTTC. The rearrangement uses TRBV7-2 and TRBJ2-1; 14 nucleotides line up with TRBD2. The CDR3 loop spans 19 amino acids. In germline, CDR1 is SGHTA, CDR2 FQGNSA. J gave up 0 bases and V 6 bases, and 10 bases lay outside the gene matches. The full variable domain, its missing parts supplied by reference TRBV7-2 and TRBJ2-1, is GAGVSQSPSNKVTEKGKDVELRCDPISGHTALYWYRQSLGQGLEFLIYFQGNSAPDKSGLPSDRFSAERTGGSVSTLTIQRTQQEDSAVYLCASRSGLAGALHSYNEQFFGPGTRLTVL.

The genes are TRBV27 and TRBJ2-4; D remains ambiguous. Germline V gene lookup returns CDR1 MNHEY and CDR2 SMNVEV (reference sequence). The V end was cut by 5 bases, the J end by 14 bases, with 19 bases between. This CDR3 is 13 amino acids long. In DNA form, the CDR3 reads TGTGCCAGCAGTCCTCTAGGGCAAGACCATGAGTACTTC. Its translation: CASSPLGQDHEYF.

The rearrangement joins TRBV19 to TRBJ1-2; the D gene is possibly TRBD1 (6 bases). V was clipped by 5 bases and J by 1 base, with 17 bases between them. Germline V gives CDR1 LNHDA, CDR2 SQIVND (reference sequence). This CDR3 is 16 amino acids long. CDR3 amino acids: CASSLPSGANNYGYTF. In DNA, the CDR3 is TGTGCCAGTAGTCTTCCCTCGGGGGCAAATAACTATGGCTACACCTTC.

The V and J genes are TRBV2 and TRBJ2-1, with D hard to call. The length of the CDR3 is 17 residues. CDR1 and CDR2 from the germline V gene are SNHLY and FYNNEI. Trimming left V 1 base short and J 3 bases short, with 16 bases between. The CDR3 reads CASSEEFWGRNYNEQFF. The CDR3 bases are TGTGCCAGCAGTGAAGAGTTTTGGGGTCGGAACTACAATGAGCAGTTCTTC.